This T cell receptor (beta chain) was sequenced during a study of blood T cells in healthy people across ages. The authors ran a second PCR of about 7 to 11 cycles using a sample-barcoded 5' primer and a J-beta primer mix. Any given sample supplied a minimum of 2.5 million CDR3-containing paired-end reads. TCRdb processed the 5' RACE reads anew with MiXCR; each CDR3 protein has one entry. The table records about 1 million distinct CDR3 sequences, around 43% of them present only once. Findings of the study overall: Estimates drawn from one million T cells were deemed to understate diversity. Naive T cell percentage strongly correlated with TCR beta diversity. The long-lived group displayed more naive CD4+ cells, plus higher diversity, than the aged donors did.

Deletions cut 6 bases from V and 4 bases from J, with 15 bases between. This CDR3 contains 13 residues. The germline gives CDR1 SQVTM, CDR2 ANQGSEA. This clonotype was detected many times. The target antigen is unknown. The gene calls are TRBV29-1 and TRBJ1-2; tentative D call: TRBD1 (6 bases). This receptor was identified in a woman aged 60-75 years in good health. Sequences were obtained from blood. CDR3 nucleotides: TGCAGCGTGGGTTACAGGGACTCCTATGGCTACACCTTC. It specifies CSVGYRDSYGYTF.